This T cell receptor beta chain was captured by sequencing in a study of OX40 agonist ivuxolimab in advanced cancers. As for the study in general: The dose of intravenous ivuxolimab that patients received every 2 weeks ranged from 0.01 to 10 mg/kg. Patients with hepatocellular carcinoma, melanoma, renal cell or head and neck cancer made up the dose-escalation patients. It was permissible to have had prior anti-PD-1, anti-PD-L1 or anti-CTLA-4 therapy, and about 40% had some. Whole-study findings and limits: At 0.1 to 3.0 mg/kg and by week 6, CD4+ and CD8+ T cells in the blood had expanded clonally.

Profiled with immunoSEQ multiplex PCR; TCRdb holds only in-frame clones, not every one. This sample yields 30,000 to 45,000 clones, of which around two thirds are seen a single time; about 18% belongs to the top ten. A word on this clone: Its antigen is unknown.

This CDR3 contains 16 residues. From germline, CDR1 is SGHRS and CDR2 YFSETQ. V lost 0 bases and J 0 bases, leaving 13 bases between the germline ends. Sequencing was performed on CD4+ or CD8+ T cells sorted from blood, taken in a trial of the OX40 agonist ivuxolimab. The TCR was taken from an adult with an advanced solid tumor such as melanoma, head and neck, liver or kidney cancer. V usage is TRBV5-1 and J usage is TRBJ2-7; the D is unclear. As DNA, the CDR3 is TGCGCCAGCAGCTTGGAGAGAGAGCCTAGCTCCTACGAGCAGTACTTC. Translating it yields CASSLEREPSSYEQYF.